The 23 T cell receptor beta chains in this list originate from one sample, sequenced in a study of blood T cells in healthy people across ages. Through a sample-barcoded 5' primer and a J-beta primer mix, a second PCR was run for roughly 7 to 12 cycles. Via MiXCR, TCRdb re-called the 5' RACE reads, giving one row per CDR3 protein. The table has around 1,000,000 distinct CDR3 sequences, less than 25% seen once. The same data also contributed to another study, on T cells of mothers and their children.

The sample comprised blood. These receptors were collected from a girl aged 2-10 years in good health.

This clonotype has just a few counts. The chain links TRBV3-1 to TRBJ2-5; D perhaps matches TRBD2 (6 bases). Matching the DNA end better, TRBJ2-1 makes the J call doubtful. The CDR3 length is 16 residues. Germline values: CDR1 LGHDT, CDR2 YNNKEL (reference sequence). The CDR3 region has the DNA TGTGCCAGCAGCCCGACTCTCCGCGGGGCATACAATGAGCAGTTCTTC. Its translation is CASSPTLRGAYNEQFF.

CDR3 sequence (DNA): TGTGCCAGCTCACCACTCGAGAGATACTCCTACGAGCAGTACTTC. Protein product: CASSPLERYSYEQYF. The gene calls are TRBV18 and TRBJ2-7; D unresolved. The CDR3 sequence is 15 residues long. Trimming removed 1 base from V and 0 bases from J, with 10 bases in between. Looked up from germline, CDR1 is KGHSH and CDR2 is LQKENI.

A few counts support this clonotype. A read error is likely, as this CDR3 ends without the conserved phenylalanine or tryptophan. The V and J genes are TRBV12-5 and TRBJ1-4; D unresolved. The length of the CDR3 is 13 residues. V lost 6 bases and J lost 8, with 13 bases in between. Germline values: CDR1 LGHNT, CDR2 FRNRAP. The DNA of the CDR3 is TGTGCTAGTGGCGGACCCTTGAACGAAAAACTGTTTTCT. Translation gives CASGGPLNEKLFS.

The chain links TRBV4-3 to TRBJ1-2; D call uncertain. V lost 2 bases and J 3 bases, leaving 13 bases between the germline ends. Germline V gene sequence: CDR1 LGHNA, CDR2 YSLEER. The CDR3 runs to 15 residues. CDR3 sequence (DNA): TGCGCCAGCAGCCAATCATCGGGAGGCGACTATGGCTACACCTTC. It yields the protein CASSQSSGGDYGYTF.

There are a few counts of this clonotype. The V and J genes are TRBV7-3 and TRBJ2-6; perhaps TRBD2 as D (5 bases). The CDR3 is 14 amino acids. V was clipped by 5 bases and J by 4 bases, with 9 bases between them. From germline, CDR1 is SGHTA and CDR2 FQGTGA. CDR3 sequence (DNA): TGTGCCAGCAGCGTCGGGGTCGGGGCCAACGTCCTGACTTTC. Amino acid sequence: CASSVGVGANVLTF.

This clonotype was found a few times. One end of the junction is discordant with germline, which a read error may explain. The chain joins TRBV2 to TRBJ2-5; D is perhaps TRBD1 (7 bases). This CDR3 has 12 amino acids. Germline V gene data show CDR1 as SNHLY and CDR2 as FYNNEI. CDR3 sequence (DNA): TGTGCCATCCGAGCCACAGGGGACTTAGGGTTCTTC. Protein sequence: CAIRATGDLGFF.

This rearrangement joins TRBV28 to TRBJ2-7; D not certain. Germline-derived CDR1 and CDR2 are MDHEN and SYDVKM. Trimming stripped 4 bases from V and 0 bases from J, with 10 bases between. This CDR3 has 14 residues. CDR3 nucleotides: TGTGCCAGCAGTTCAACCGATTTCTCCTACGAGCAGTACTTC. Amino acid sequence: CASSSTDFSYEQYF.

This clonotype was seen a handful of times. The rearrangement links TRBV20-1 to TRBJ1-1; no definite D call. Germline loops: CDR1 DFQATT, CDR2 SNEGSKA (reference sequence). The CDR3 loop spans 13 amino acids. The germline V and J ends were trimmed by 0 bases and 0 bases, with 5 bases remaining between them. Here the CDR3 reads CSARDGMNTEAFF. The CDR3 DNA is TGCAGTGCTAGAGACGGGATGAACACTGAAGCTTTCTTT.

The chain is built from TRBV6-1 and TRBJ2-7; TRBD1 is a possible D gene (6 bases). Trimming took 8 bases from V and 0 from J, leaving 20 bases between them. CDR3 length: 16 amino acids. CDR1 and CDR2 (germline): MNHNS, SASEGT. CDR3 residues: CASSIYSQGGSYEQYF. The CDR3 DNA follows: TGTGCCAGCTCAATTTACTCACAGGGCGGCTCCTACGAGCAGTACTTC.

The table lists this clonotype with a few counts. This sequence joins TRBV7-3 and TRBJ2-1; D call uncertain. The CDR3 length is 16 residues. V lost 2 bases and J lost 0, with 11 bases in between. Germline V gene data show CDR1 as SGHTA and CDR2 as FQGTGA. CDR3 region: CASSLGFVASYNEQFF. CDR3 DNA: TGTGCCAGCAGCTTAGGTTTCGTTGCCTCCTACAATGAGCAGTTCTTC.

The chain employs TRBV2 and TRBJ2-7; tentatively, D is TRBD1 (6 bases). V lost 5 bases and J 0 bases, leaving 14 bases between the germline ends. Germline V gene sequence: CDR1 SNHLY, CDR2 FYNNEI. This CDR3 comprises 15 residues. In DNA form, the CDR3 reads TGTGCCAGCAGTCTGACAGGAAGCCTCTCCTACGAGCAGTACTTC. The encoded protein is CASSLTGSLSYEQYF.

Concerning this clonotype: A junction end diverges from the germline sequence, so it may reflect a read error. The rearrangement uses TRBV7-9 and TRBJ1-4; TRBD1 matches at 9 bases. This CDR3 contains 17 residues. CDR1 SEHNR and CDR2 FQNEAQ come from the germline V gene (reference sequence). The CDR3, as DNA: TGTGCCGGCAGCTTATCACAGGGGGCCCTAACGATTGAAAAACTGTTTTTT. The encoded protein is CAGSLSQGALTIEKLFF.

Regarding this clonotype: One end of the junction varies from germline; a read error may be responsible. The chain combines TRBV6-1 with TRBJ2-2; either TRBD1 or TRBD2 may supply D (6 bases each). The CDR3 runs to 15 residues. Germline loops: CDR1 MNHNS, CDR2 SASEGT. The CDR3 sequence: CTSSQQGGNTGELFF. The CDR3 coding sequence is TGTACCAGCAGTCAACAGGGAGGTAACACCGGGGAGCTGTTTTTT.

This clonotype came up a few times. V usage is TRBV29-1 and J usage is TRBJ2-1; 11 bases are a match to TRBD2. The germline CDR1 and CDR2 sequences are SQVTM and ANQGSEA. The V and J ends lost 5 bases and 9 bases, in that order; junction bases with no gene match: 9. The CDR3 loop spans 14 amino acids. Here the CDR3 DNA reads TGCAGCGTTTGGAGTACTAGCGGGAGAGGTGAGCAGTTCTTC. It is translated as CSVWSTSGRGEQFF.

The CDR3: CASSGGQLYGYTF. The DNA for the CDR3 is TGTGCCAGCAGTGGAGGGCAGCTCTATGGCTACACCTTC. This chain connects TRBV25-1 to TRBJ1-2, with no clear D. The CDR3 spans 13 residues. V was trimmed by 4 bases and J by 4 bases, leaving 10 bases between them. Germline V lookup: CDR1 MGHDK, CDR2 SYGVNS.

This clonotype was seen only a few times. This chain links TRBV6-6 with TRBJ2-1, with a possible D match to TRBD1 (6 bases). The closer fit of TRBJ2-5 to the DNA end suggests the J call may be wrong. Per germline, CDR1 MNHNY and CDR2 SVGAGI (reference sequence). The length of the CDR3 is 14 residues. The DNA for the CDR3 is TGTGCCAGCGGACAGCCTAGGCCTAAAGAGACCCAGTACTTC. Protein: CASGQPRPKETQYF.

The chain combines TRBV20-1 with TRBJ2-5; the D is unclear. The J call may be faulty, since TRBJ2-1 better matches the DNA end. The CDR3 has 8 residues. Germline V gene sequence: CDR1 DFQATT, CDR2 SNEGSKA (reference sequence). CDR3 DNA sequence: TGCAGTGCTGGGTGGCAGTTCTTC. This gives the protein CSAGWQFF.

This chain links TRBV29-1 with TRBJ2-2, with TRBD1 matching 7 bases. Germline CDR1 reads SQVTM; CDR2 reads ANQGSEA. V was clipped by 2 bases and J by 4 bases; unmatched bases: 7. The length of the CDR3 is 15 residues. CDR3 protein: CSVETKRGLTGELFF. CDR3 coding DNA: TGCAGCGTTGAAACGAAAAGGGGGCTCACCGGGGAGCTGTTTTTT.

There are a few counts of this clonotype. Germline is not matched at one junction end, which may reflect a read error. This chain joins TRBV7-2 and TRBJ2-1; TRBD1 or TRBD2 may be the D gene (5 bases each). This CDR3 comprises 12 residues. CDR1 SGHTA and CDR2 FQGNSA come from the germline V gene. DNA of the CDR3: TGTGTCAGCGAGGGGCTTGACAATGAGCAGTTCTTC. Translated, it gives CVSEGLDNEQFF. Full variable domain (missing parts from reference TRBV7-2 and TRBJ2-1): GAGVSQSPSNKVTEKGKDVELRCDPISGHTALYWYRQSLGQGLEFLIYFQGNSAPDKSGLPSDRFSAERTGGSVSTLTIQRTQQEDSAVYLCVSEGLDNEQFFGPGTRLTVL.

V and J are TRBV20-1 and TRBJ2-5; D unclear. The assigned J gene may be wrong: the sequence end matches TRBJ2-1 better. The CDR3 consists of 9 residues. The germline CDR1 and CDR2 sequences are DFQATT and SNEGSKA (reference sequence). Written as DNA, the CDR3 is TGCAGTGCTAGAACCGAGCAGTTCTTC. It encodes CSARTEQFF.

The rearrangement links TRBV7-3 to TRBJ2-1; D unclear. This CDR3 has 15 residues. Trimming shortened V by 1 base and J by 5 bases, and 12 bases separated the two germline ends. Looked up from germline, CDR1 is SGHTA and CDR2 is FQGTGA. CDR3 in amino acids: CASSLNLGRNNEQFF. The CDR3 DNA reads TGTGCCAGCAGCTTAAATTTGGGCAGAAACAATGAGCAGTTCTTC. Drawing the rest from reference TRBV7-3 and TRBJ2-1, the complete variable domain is GAGVSQTPSNKVTEKGKYVELRCDPISGHTALYWYRQSLGQGPEFLIYFQGTGAADDSGLPNDRFFAVRPEGSVSTLKIQRTERGDSAVYLCASSLNLGRNNEQFFGPGTRLTVL.

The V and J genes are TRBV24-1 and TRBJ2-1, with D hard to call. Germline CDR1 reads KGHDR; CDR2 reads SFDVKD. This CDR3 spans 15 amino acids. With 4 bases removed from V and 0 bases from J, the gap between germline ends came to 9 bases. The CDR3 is CATSDPSGSYNEQFF. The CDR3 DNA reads TGTGCCACCAGTGACCCGTCGGGCTCCTACAATGAGCAGTTCTTC.

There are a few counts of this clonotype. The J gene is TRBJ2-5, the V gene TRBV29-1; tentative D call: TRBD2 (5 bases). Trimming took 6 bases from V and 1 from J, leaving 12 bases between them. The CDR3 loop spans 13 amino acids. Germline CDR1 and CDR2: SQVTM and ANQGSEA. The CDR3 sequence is CSVAGVVQETQYF. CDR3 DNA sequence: TGCAGCGTCGCCGGGGTAGTCCAAGAGACCCAGTACTTC.